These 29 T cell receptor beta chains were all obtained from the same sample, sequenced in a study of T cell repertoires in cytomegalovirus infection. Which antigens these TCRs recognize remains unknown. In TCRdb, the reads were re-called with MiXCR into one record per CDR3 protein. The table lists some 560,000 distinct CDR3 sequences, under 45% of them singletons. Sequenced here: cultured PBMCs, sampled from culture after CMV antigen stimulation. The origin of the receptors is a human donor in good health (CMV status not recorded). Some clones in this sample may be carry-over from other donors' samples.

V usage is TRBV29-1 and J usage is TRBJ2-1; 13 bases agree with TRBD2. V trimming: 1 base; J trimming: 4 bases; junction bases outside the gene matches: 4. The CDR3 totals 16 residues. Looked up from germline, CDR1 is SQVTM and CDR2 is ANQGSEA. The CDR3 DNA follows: TGCAGCGTTGAAGGGACTAGCGGGAGCGAGTACAATGAGCAGTTCTTC. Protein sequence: CSVEGTSGSEYNEQFF.

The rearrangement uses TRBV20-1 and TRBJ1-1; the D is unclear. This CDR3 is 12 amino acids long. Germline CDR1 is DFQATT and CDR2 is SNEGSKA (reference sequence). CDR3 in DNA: TGCAGGACGACGGATCGGAACACTGAAGCTTTCTTT. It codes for CRTTDRNTEAFF.

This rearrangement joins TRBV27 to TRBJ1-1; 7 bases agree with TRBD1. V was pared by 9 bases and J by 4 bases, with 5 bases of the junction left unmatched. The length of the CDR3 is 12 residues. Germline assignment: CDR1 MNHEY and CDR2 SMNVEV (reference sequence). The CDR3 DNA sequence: TGTGCCAGTTGTTCAGGGGGCACTGAAGCTTTCTTT. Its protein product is CASCSGGTEAFF.

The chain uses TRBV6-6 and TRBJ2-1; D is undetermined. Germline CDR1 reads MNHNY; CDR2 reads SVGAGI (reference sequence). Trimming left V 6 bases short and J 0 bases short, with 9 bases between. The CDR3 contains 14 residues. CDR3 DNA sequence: TGTGCCAGCAGCCCGGTGAGCTCCTACAATGAGCAGTTCTTC. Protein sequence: CASSPVSSYNEQFF.

Here the CDR3 reads CASSPGTSGSPEQFF. CDR3 in DNA: TGTGCCAGCAGCCCCGGGACTAGCGGGAGCCCTGAGCAGTTCTTC. The chain links TRBV7-8 to TRBJ2-1; 14 nucleotides agree with TRBD2. The CDR3 has 15 residues. J was trimmed by 9 bases and V by 5 bases; bases with no gene match: 6. The germline gives CDR1 SGHVS, CDR2 FQNEAQ.

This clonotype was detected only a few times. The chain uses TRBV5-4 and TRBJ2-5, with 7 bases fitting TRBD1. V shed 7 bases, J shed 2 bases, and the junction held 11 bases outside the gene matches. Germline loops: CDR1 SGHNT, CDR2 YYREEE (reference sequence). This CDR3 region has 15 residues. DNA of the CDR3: TGTGCCAGCGGATCCAGGACAGGTCCGCAAGAGACCCAGTACTTC. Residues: CASGSRTGPQETQYF.

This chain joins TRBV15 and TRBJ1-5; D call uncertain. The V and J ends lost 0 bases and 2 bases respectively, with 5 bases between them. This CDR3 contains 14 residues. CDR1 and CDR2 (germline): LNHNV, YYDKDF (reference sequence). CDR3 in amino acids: CATSRDWGNQPQHF. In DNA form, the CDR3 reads TGTGCCACCAGCAGAGATTGGGGCAATCAGCCCCAGCATTTT.

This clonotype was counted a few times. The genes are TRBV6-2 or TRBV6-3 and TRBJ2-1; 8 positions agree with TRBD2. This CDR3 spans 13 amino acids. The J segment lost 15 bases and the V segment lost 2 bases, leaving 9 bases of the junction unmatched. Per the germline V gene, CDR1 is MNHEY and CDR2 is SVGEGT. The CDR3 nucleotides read TGTGCCAGCAGTTACACGGGACTAGGTGGAGGGTTCTTC. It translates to CASSYTGLGGGFF.

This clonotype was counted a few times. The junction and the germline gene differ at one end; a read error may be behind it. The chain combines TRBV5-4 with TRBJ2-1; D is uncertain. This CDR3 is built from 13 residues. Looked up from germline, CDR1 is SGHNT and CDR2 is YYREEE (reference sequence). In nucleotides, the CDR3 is TGTGCCAGCAGCTTGGACTCCCACAATGAGCAGTTCTTC. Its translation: CASSLDSHNEQFF. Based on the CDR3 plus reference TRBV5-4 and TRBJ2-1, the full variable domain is ETGVTQSPTHLIKTRGQQVTLRCSSQSGHNTVSWYQQALGQGPQFIFQYYREEENGRGNFPPRFSGLQFPNYSSELNVNALELDDSALYLCASSLDSHNEQFFGPGTRLTVL.

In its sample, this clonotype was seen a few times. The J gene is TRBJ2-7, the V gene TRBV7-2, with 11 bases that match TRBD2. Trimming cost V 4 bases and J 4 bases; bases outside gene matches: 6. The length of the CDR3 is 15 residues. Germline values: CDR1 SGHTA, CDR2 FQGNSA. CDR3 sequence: CASSSTSGRVYEQYF. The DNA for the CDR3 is TGTGCCAGCAGCTCTACTAGCGGGAGAGTTTACGAGCAGTACTTC.

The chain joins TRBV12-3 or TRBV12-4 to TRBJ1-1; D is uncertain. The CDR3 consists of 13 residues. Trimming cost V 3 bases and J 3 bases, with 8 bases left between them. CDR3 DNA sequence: TGTGCCAGCAGTTTCGCTGTGGACACTGAAGCTTTCTTT. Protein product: CASSFAVDTEAFF.

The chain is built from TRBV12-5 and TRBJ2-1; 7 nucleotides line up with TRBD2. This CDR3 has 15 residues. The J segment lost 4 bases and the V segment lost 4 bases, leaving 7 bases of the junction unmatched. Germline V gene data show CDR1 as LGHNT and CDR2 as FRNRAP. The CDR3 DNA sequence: TGTGCTAGTGGTTCTCAGACTAGCTCTTACAATGAGCAGTTCTTC. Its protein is CASGSQTSSYNEQFF.

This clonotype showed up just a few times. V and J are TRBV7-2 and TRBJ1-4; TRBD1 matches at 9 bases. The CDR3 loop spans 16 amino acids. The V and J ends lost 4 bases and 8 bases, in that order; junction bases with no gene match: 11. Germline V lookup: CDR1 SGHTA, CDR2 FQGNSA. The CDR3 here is CASSSPQTGGQEKLFF. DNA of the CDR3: TGTGCCAGCAGCTCGCCTCAGACAGGGGGGCAGGAAAAACTGTTTTTT.

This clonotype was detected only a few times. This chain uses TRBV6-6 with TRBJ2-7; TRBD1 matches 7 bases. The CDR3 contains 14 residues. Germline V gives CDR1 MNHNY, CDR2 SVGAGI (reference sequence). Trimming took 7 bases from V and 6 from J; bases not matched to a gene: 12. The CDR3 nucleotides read TGTGCCAGCATACACGGACAGGTGTCCGGCGAGCAGTACTTC. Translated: CASIHGQVSGEQYF.

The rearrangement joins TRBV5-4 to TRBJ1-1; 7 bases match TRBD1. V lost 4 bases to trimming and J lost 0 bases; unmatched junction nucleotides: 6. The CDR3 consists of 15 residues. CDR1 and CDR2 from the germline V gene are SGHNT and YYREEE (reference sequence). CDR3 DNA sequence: TGTGCCAGCAGCCTAAAGACAGGGCTGAACACTGAAGCTTTCTTT. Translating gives CASSLKTGLNTEAFF.

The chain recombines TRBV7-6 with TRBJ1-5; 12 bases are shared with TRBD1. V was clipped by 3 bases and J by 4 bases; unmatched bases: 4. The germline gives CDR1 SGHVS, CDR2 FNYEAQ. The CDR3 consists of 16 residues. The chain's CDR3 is CASSLGQGATNQPQHF. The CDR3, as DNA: TGTGCCAGCAGCTTGGGACAGGGGGCTACAAATCAGCCCCAGCATTTT.

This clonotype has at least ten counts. CDR3 amino acids: CASSETPPGSGSKETQYF. CDR3 nucleotides: TGTGCCAGCAGTGAAACCCCTCCGGGAAGCGGGTCGAAAGAGACCCAGTACTTC. V and J are TRBV12-3 or TRBV12-4 and TRBJ2-5; a weak D match, TRBD2 (6 bases). There are 18 residues in the CDR3. Deletions cut 5 bases from V and 3 bases from J, with 25 bases between.

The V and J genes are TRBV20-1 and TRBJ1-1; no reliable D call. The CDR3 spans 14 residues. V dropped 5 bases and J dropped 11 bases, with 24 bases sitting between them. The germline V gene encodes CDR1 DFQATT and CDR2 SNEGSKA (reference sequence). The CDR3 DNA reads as TGCAGTGCTGTCCGGCGGCAGAACCCGCTTCTGGCTTTCTTT. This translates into CSAVRRQNPLLAFF.

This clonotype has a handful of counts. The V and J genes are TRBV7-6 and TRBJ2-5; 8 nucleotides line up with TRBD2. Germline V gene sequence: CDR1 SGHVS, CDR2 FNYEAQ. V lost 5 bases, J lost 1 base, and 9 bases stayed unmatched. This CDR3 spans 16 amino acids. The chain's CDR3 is CASSTTETSAQETQYF. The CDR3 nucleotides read TGTGCCAGCAGCACCACGGAGACTAGCGCCCAAGAGACCCAGTACTTC.

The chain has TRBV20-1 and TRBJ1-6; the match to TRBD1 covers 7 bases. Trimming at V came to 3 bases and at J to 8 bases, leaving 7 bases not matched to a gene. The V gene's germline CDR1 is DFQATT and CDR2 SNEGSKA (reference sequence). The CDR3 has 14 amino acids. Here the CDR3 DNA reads TGCAGTGCTAGCGGACAGGCCTGGGATTCACCCCTCCACTTT. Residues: CSASGQAWDSPLHF.

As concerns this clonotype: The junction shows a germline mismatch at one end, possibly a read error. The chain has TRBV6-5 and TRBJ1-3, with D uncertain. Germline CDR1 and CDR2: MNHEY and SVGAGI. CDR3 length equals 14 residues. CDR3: CASSYTELGNTIYF. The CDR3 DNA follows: TGTGCCAGCAGTTACACGGAACTGGGAAACACCATATATTTC.

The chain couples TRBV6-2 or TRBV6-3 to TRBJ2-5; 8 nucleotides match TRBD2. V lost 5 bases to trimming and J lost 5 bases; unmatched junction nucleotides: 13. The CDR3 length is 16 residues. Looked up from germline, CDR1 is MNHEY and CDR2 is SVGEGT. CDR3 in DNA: TGTGCCAGCAGTGAGACTAGCGTGGGTATTTGGGAGACCCAGTACTTC. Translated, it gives CASSETSVGIWETQYF.

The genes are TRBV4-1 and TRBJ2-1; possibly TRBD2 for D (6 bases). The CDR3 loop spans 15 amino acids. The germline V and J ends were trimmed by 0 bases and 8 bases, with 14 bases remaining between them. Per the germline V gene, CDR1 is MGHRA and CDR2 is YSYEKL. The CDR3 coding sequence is TGCGCCAGCAGCCAAGAAATTGCGGGGAGTGATGAGCAGTTCTTC. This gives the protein CASSQEIAGSDEQFF.

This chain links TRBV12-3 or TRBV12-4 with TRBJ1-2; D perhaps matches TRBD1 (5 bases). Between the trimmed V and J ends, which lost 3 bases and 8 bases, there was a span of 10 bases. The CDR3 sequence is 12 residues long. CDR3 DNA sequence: TGTGCCAGCAGTTTCTCAGGGAACGGCTACACCTTC. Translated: CASSFSGNGYTF.

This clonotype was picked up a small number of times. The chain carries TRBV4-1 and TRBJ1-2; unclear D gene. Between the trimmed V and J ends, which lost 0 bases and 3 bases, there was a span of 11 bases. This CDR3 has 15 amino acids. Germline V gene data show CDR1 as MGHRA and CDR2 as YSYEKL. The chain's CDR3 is CASSQDMDYHYGYTF. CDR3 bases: TGCGCCAGCAGCCAAGATATGGACTATCACTATGGCTACACCTTC.

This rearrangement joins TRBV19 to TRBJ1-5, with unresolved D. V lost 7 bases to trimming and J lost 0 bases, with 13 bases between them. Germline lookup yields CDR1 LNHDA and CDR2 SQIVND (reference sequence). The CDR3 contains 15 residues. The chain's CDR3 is CASIRTANSNQPQHF. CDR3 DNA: TGTGCCAGTATACGGACTGCTAATAGCAATCAGCCCCAGCATTTT.

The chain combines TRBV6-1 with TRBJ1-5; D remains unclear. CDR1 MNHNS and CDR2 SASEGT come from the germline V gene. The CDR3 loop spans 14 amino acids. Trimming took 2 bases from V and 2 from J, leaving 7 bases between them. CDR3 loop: CASSEQQGNQPQHF. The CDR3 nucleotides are TGTGCCAGCAGTGAACAGCAAGGCAATCAGCCCCAGCATTTT.

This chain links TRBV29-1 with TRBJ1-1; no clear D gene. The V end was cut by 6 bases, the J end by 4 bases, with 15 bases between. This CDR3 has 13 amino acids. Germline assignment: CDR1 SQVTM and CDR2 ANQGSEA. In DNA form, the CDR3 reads TGCAGCGTACAGAATCCGGTAAGCACTGAAGCTTTCTTT. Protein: CSVQNPVSTEAFF.

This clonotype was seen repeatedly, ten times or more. The CDR3, as DNA: TGTGCCAGCAGCTTAGGTGGAAACACCGGGGAGCTGTTTTTT. Encoded protein: CASSLGGNTGELFF. The rearrangement joins TRBV7-2 to TRBJ2-2; D remains unclear. CDR1 is SGHTA and CDR2 is FQGNSA in the germline V gene. V lost 1 base and J lost 2, with 5 bases in between. CDR3 length: 14 amino acids.